These 6 T cell receptor beta chains came from one sample sequenced in a study of CD8 T cells in ankylosing spondylitis (dated by TCRdb to about 2017). Libraries were prepared through 5' RACE. Data came from an Illumina HiSeq 2500. Through fastp at Q25 and MiXCR, TCRdb rebuilt clones from the public reads, retaining in-frame beta chains. Each CDR3 protein gets just one entry, which takes the most common genes and DNA from the rows behind it. This sample comprises approximately 200,000 distinct CDR3 sequences, roughly 13% of them detected only once. The top ten constitute about 17% of the sample. The sequenced material came from blood, either unsorted or a sorted T cell fraction (not recorded which). The receptors were gathered from a male donor with ankylosing spondylitis or in good health (not recorded which).

V is TRBV29-1 and J is TRBJ2-3; weak D call: TRBD1 (6 bases). Germline V gene sequence: CDR1 SQVTM, CDR2 ANQGSEA. Trimming took 2 bases from V and 3 from J, leaving 6 bases between them. This CDR3 is 12 amino acids long. The CDR3 DNA is TGCAGCGTTGAACAGGGGACAGATACGCAGTATTTT. Its translation is CSVEQGTDTQYF.

This clonotype appeared a few times. V is TRBV30 and J is TRBJ2-5; D is undetermined. Germline lookup yields CDR1 GTSNPN and CDR2 SVGIG (reference sequence). The CDR3 length is 13 residues. Trimming cost V 0 bases and J 5 bases, with 10 bases left between them. The CDR3 bases are TGTGCCTGGAGTGTAACCCTCAGCGAGACCCAGTACTTC. It is translated as CAWSVTLSETQYF.

The rearrangement links TRBV7-9 to TRBJ2-1; 7 bases map to TRBD1. The CDR3 consists of 14 residues. V was pared by 4 bases and J by 5 bases, with 5 bases of the junction left unmatched. The V gene's germline CDR1 is SEHNR and CDR2 FQNEAQ (reference sequence). In DNA form, the CDR3 reads TGTGCCAGCAGCTCGGGACAGAGTAACAATGAGCAGTTCTTC. The encoded protein is CASSSGQSNNEQFF.

The chain couples TRBV21-1 to TRBJ2-5; the D call in the table, TRBD2, was not verified against the DNA. TRBV21-1 is annotated as a pseudogene. This CDR3 has 16 amino acids. The DNA for the CDR3 is TGTGCCAGCAGCAAAGAGCCCCTAGGGGAGGGGGAGACCCAGTACTTC. Translation gives CASSKEPLGEGETQYF.

The chain is built from TRBV7-2 and TRBJ1-6, with 9 bases fitting TRBD1. CDR3 length: 14 residues. With V trimmed by 3 bases and J by 10 bases, 4 bases remained unmatched. Per germline, CDR1 SGHTA and CDR2 FQGNSA. The CDR3 DNA is TGTGCCAGCAGCTTTGGACAGGGGAACTCACCCCTCCACTTT. It yields the protein CASSFGQGNSPLHF.

The chain carries TRBV27 and TRBJ1-2, with 8 bases matching TRBD1. The length of the CDR3 is 13 residues. Germline lookup yields CDR1 MNHEY and CDR2 SMNVEV (reference sequence). The trim removed 7 bases at V and 4 bases at J, leaving 5 bases unmatched. The CDR3 protein is CASKPGGLYGYTF. The CDR3 region has the DNA TGTGCCAGCAAGCCAGGGGGCCTCTATGGCTACACCTTC.